This T cell receptor beta chain emerged from a study of beta chain features in type 1 diabetes. General study points: Among type 1 diabetes patients, VDJ junctions had fewer insertions and more deletions.

CD45RO/CCR7/CD25/CD127/CD95/CD27 sorting isolated CD4+ naive, central memory, regulatory and stem cell-like memory cells. For this clone: Its antigen is currently unknown.

Expressed TCRB transcripts were sequenced, since all the RNA that had been isolated was reverse transcribed. Here immunoSEQ multiplex PCR was the method, and the copy in TCRdb shows in-frame clones only, minus some. The table has 350,000 or so clones, roughly a fifth seen once; the top ten hold 0.035% to 0.055%. V was cut by 0 bases and J by 4 bases, with 6 bases left in between. The germline gives CDR1 MNHNS, CDR2 SASEGT. The CDR3 is 13 residues long. Source material: naive CD4+ T cells from blood. This chain links TRBV6-1 with TRBJ1-1; D gene uncertain. The source of this sequence is a woman under 30 in good health. The CDR3 reads CASSEARITEAFF. In nucleotides, the CDR3 is TGTGCCAGCAGTGAAGCGCGTATCACTGAAGCTTTCTTT.